The 17 T cell receptor beta chains given below trace back to one sample, sequenced in a study of cytomegalovirus exposure and HLA in healthy donors. The PCR used 60 Vbeta and 13 Jbeta primers. The protocol was immunoSEQ multiplex PCR, while the TCRdb copy is restricted to in-frame clones and leaves out a portion. The data show around 88,000 clones, under 85% seen once. Sequenced input: PBMCs. Receptor source: a man aged 45-65 years in good health and CMV-seropositive.

This chain uses TRBV10-3 with TRBJ1-5; a weak D match, TRBD1 (5 bases). V shed 7 bases and J shed 4 bases, with 14 bases lying between them. The CDR3 has 14 residues. CDR1 and CDR2 from the germline V gene are ENHRY and SYGVKD. The CDR3 bases are TGTGCCATCAACGCTGGAGGGGCTAATCAGCCCCAGCATTTT. Translation gives CAINAGGANQPQHF.

This chain joins TRBV7-3 and TRBJ2-5, with 7 bases identical to TRBD1. CDR3 length: 16 amino acids. Looked up from germline, CDR1 is SGHTA and CDR2 is FQGTGA. J lost 1 base, V lost 2 bases, and 7 bases had no gene match. The CDR3, as DNA: TGTGCCAGCAGCTTAGTTGGCAGGGGGTTCCAAGAGACCCAGTACTTC. This codes for CASSLVGRGFQETQYF.

The CDR3 reads CASSDTSRGYEQYF. The DNA for the CDR3 is TGTGCCAGCAGCGACACCTCCAGGGGGTACGAGCAGTACTTC. The V gene is TRBV6-1, the J gene TRBJ2-7, with TRBD1 matching 7 bases. V trimming: 6 bases; J trimming: 4 bases; junction bases outside the gene matches: 9. The V gene's germline CDR1 is MNHNS and CDR2 SASEGT. The CDR3 extends over 14 amino acids.

V is TRBV7-9 and J is TRBJ2-3; 8 bases fit TRBD2. The ends lost 3 bases at V and 8 bases at J; junction bases unmatched: 10. From germline, CDR1 is SEHNR and CDR2 FQNEAQ (reference sequence). The CDR3 is 15 amino acids. CDR3 sequence reads: CASSFGGVHSGTQYF. The CDR3 DNA follows: TGTGCCAGCAGCTTCGGGGGGGTGCATAGCGGTACGCAGTATTTT.

The V call is TRBV7-2, the J call TRBJ2-2; TRBD1 aligns across 7 bases. CDR1 is SGHTA, CDR2 FQGNSA, per germline. V trimming: 4 bases; J trimming: 0 bases; junction bases outside the gene matches: 5. This CDR3 is 16 amino acids long. For the CDR3, the DNA is TGTGCCAGCAGCTCCTCCGGGACAGCGAACACCGGGGAGCTGTTTTTT. This sequence encodes CASSSSGTANTGELFF.

The chain couples TRBV7-9 to TRBJ1-1; 9 bases fit TRBD1. J gave up 3 bases and V 4 bases, and 9 bases lay outside the gene matches. The CDR3 is 16 amino acids. Germline V lookup: CDR1 SEHNR, CDR2 FQNEAQ (reference sequence). The CDR3 is CASSSRTGVRDTEAFF. The CDR3, as DNA: TGTGCCAGCAGCTCAAGGACAGGGGTGAGGGACACTGAAGCTTTCTTT.

As to this clone: Its ends do not fully match the called genes, so a read error is possible. The chain carries TRBV27 and TRBJ1-2; the match to TRBD1 covers 8 bases. The CDR3 is 13 residues long. Germline CDR1 and CDR2: MNHEY and SMNVEV (reference sequence). The CDR3 reads CASSPGQGGGYPF. Written as DNA, the CDR3 is TGTGCCAGCAGTCCCGGACAGGGAGGTGGCTACCCCTTC.

V usage is TRBV5-4 and J usage is TRBJ2-1; a possible D gene is TRBD1 (6 bases). CDR3 size: 14 residues. From germline, CDR1 is SGHNT and CDR2 YYREEE (reference sequence). Between the trimmed V and J ends, which lost 4 bases and 7 bases, there was a span of 15 bases. The CDR3 DNA reads as TGTGCCAGCAGCCCCGGAACAGGGCGGAATGAGCAGTTCTTC. It encodes CASSPGTGRNEQFF.

This clone was detected only once. The chain uses TRBV28 and TRBJ2-7; the D gene is possibly TRBD2 (5 bases). The length of the CDR3 is 15 residues. The germline V gene has CDR1 MDHEN and CDR2 SYDVKM. Trimming took off 4 bases at V and 1 base at J, with 14 bases between the two ends. The CDR3 here is CASSSLGTGSYEQYF. The CDR3 DNA sequence: TGTGCCAGCAGTTCCTTAGGCACGGGGTCCTACGAGCAGTACTTC. The full variable domain, rest sourced from reference TRBV28 and TRBJ2-7, is DVKVTQSSRYLVKRTGEKVFLECVQDMDHENMFWYRQDPGLGLRLIYFSYDVKMKEKGDIPEGYSVSREKKERFSLILESASTNQTSMYLCASSSLGTGSYEQYFGPGTRLTVT.

V usage is TRBV6-5 and J usage is TRBJ1-2; TRBD1 matches 7 bases. The CDR3 has 13 residues. CDR1 is MNHEY and CDR2 is SVGAGI in the germline V gene. V dropped 6 bases and J dropped 8; count of bases not matched to a gene: 9. CDR3 nucleotide sequence: TGTGCCAGCAGGGATACTACAGGGGCCGGCTACACCTTC. It yields the protein CASRDTTGAGYTF.

This rearrangement joins TRBV30 to TRBJ1-6; 7 nucleotides agree with TRBD1. CDR3 length equals 13 residues. Trimming at V came to 4 bases and at J to 8 bases, leaving 5 bases not matched to a gene. Germline values: CDR1 GTSNPN, CDR2 SVGIG (reference sequence). CDR3 sequence: CAWTGGEYSPLHF. CDR3 DNA sequence: TGTGCCTGGACAGGGGGAGAATATTCACCCCTCCACTTT.

The rearrangement joins TRBV10-3 to TRBJ2-7; TRBD1 is a possible D gene (5 bases). The length of the CDR3 is 13 residues. Looked up from germline, CDR1 is ENHRY and CDR2 is SYGVKD. Trimming removed 10 bases from V and 4 bases from J, with 17 bases in between. The chain's CDR3 is CATKGRDQYEQYF. CDR3 sequence (DNA): TGTGCCACGAAGGGCAGGGATCAGTACGAGCAGTACTTC.

This clone was found once. The V gene is TRBV6-5, the J gene TRBJ2-3; the D gene is possibly TRBD2 (7 bases). V was clipped by 7 bases and J by 4 bases, with 12 bases between them. The germline CDR1 and CDR2 sequences are MNHEY and SVGAGI. This CDR3 contains 13 residues. For the CDR3, the DNA is TGTGCCAGCACGGGGGGCTGGCCAGATACGCAGTATTTT. It encodes CASTGGWPDTQYF.

This clone was detected a few times. V is TRBV30 and J is TRBJ1-2; maybe TRBD1 (5 bases). Germline CDR1 and CDR2: GTSNPN and SVGIG (reference sequence). This CDR3 is built from 18 residues. The V gene lost 2 bases and the J gene lost 0 bases, with 22 bases spanning the gap. Here the CDR3 reads CAWSNSLEGSGTNYGYTF. CDR3 coding DNA: TGTGCCTGGAGTAATTCATTGGAGGGGAGCGGGACTAACTATGGCTACACCTTC.

The V and J genes are TRBV6-4 and TRBJ2-2, with D possibly matching TRBD2 (6 bases). Germline loops: CDR1 MRHNA, CDR2 SNTAGT. Trimming took 4 bases from V and 6 from J, leaving 9 bases between them. This CDR3 is built from 13 residues. The CDR3 region has the DNA TGTGCCAGCAGTGCCCGACTAGCCGGGGAGCTGTTTTTT. Translating it yields CASSARLAGELFF.

The chain couples TRBV6-5 to TRBJ1-1; D not certain. V lost 1 base and J lost 6, with 3 bases in between. Germline V lookup: CDR1 MNHEY, CDR2 SVGAGI. This CDR3 has 11 amino acids. CDR3 region: CASSYFAEAFF. CDR3 DNA: TGTGCCAGCAGTTACTTCGCTGAAGCTTTCTTT.

The rearrangement links TRBV5-6 to TRBJ2-7; tentatively, D is TRBD1 (6 bases). V lost 6 bases to trimming and J lost 0 bases, with 16 bases between them. The CDR3 runs to 15 residues. Germline assignment: CDR1 SGHDT and CDR2 YYEEEE. The CDR3 DNA reads as TGTGCCAGCACCGTCGGACAGTCCATCTCCTACGAGCAGTACTTC. It encodes CASTVGQSISYEQYF.